This TCR beta chain derives from a study of tumor-infiltrating lymphocytes in primary liver carcinoma. Findings and caveats of the study: A significantly higher top-250-clone fraction was found in tumors than in blood (p = 0.039).

This clonotype is a singleton in its sample. Antigen specificity is unknown. No conserved phenylalanine or tryptophan is present at the end of the CDR3, so a read error is the likely explanation. Blood RNA originated from unsorted whole blood, with germline DNA additionally extracted. Before the surgical procedure, 3 to 5 milliliters of peripheral blood were collected. With around 500 ng total RNA as template and a constant-region primer, TCR beta cDNA was made. Slightly modified ARM-PCR, run as three nested multiplex PCR rounds, produced the TCR beta libraries. It was with TRBV1-TRBV30 forward primers and a C-beta reverse primer that the first two PCR rounds were run, at approximately 10 cycles each. Using its own MiXCR run on the multiplex PCR reads, TCRdb lists one record per CDR3 protein. The table records approximately 310,000 distinct CDR3 sequences, 60% to 80% of them present only once. The CDR3 contains 14 residues. The germline CDR1 and CDR2 sequences are ENHRY and SYGVKD. The V and J ends lost 3 bases and 5 bases, in that order; junction bases with no gene match: 6.

The chain combines TRBV10-3 with TRBJ2-5, with 7 bases matching TRBD1. The receptor was isolated from a man in his forties or fifties with primary liver carcinoma and hepatitis B virus infection. The sample comprised peripheral blood. CDR3 DNA sequence: TGTGCCATCAGTGAAGGACAGGCAGGGGAGACCCAGTACATC. It translates to CAISEGQAGETQYI.